These 8 T cell receptor beta chains originate from one sample sequenced in a study of T cell clonality in common variable immunodeficiency. Study-wide findings and caveats: Reportedly, TCR beta sequences from common variable immunodeficiency showed fewer deletions and N-nucleotide insertions.

Here immunoSEQ multiplex PCR was the method, and the copy in TCRdb shows in-frame clones only, minus some. This set yields about 15,000 clones and no singletons; the top ten hold about 14%. These receptors have no known antigen. Sequencing was performed on peripheral blood mononuclear cells. The receptors stem from a human donor with common variable immunodeficiency.

This clone occurred many times. Compared with germline, one end of the junction differs, possibly owing to a read error. CDR3 residues: CASSPSGNDYDEQFF. Partial CDR3 DNA: TGTGCCAGCAGCCCTTCCGGGAACGACTACGATGAG. The chain uses TRBV7-2 and TRBJ2-1; possibly TRBD2 for D (5 bases). The observed sequence ends 3 residues before the CDR3 terminus, with the missing tail filled in from the germline J gene. The germline CDR1 and CDR2 sequences are SGHTA and FQGNSA. This CDR3 has 15 residues.

CDR3 loop: CASSFRGSTNEKLFF. Incomplete CDR3 DNA: TGTGCCAGCAGTTTCAGGGGATCAACTAATGAAAAA. V and J are TRBV2 and TRBJ1-4, with D possibly TRBD1 on 6 matching bases. The CDR3 end is not reached by the read, which stops 3 residues before it; the germline J gene fills it in. V was cut by 5 bases and J by 0 bases, with 10 bases left in between. CDR1 is SNHLY and CDR2 is FYNNEI in the germline V gene. The CDR3 totals 15 residues.

This clone was counted at least ten times. The sequenced fragment ends 3 residues before the CDR3 boundary, so the rest is inferred from the germline J gene. This chain uses TRBV19 with TRBJ2-1; 10 positions agree with TRBD1. V was clipped by 5 bases and J by 6 bases; unmatched bases: 10. The CDR3 totals 16 residues. In germline, CDR1 is LNHDA, CDR2 SQIVND (reference sequence). CDR3 sequence reads: CASSSWGGQGSNEQFF. CDR3 bases read: TGTGCCAGTAGTTCCTGGGGGGGACAGGGGTCCAATGAG.

This clone was seen at least ten times. The CDR3 DNA, read in part, is TGTGCCAGCAGCTCGACGTGGGCGGGAGGGTTCCAAGAGACC. Translating gives CASSSTWAGGFQET. The whole CDR3 sequence is CASSSTWAGGFQETQYF. V usage is TRBV7-3 and J usage is TRBJ2-5; 9 bases align to TRBD2. From the germline J gene comes the end of the CDR3, since the read stops 3 residues before it. The CDR3 consists of 17 residues. The V segment lost 4 bases and the J segment 1 base; nucleotides outside the gene matches: 10. Per germline, CDR1 SGHTA and CDR2 FQGTGA.

This clone was counted between two and nine times. Read sequence stops 3 residues before the CDR3 end, and the germline J gene provides the missing end. V and J are TRBV7-9 and TRBJ2-2; D is unclear. There are 15 residues in the CDR3. V lost 1 base and J lost 3, with 9 bases in between. Germline V gene sequence: CDR1 SEHNR, CDR2 FQNEAQ (reference sequence). The CDR3 DNA, read in part, is TGTGCCAGCAGCTTAGAATTCGGGTACACCGGGGAG. It is translated as CASSLEFGYTGE. From start to end, the CDR3 is CASSLEFGYTGELFF.

Regarding this clone: The read terminates 3 residues ahead of where the CDR3 ends, so the germline J gene completes it. This chain uses TRBV2 with TRBJ2-4, with 8 bases matching TRBD1. Germline V lookup: CDR1 SNHLY, CDR2 FYNNEI. This CDR3 has 18 amino acids. The V and J ends lost 10 bases and 0 bases, in that order; junction bases with no gene match: 17. CDR3 protein: CATAPGQGITLAKNIQYF. CDR3 bases read: TGTGCCACTGCCCCCGGACAGGGAATTACACTAGCCAAAAACATT. The whole variable domain, remainder taken from reference TRBV2 and TRBJ2-4, is EPEVTQTPSHQVTQMGQEVILRCVPISNHLYFYWYRQILGQKVEFLVSFYNNEISEKSEIFDDQFSVERPDGSNFTLKIRSTKLEDSAMYFCATAPGQGITLAKNIQYFGAGTRLSVL.

This clone was counted only a few times. With the read ending 3 residues before the CDR3 end, the germline J gene is used to fill in that end. This chain uses TRBV2 with TRBJ2-3; 8 positions agree with TRBD2. Trimming at V came to 7 bases and at J to 0 bases, leaving 3 bases not matched to a gene. The CDR3 runs to 14 residues. Germline assignment: CDR1 SNHLY and CDR2 FYNNEI. The covered CDR3 bases are TGTGCCAGCAAGGAGCGGGAGAGCACAGATACG. Encoded protein: CASKERESTDT. The complete CDR3 protein is CASKERESTDTQYF. Drawing the rest from reference TRBV2 and TRBJ2-3, the complete variable domain is EPEVTQTPSHQVTQMGQEVILRCVPISNHLYFYWYRQILGQKVEFLVSFYNNEISEKSEIFDDQFSVERPDGSNFTLKIRSTKLEDSAMYFCASKERESTDTQYFGPGTRLTVL.

This clone was counted between two and nine times. Read data end 3 residues before the CDR3 end; the end is taken from the germline J gene. The V call is TRBV6-9, the J call TRBJ1-5, with 7 bases identical to TRBD1. After removal of 4 bases from V and 2 bases from J, the junction contained 8 bases not matched to a gene. Germline V gene data show CDR1 as MNHGY and CDR2 as SVAAGI. The CDR3 is made up of 16 amino acids. This CDR3 reads CASSFKGAPGNQPQHF. The CDR3 DNA, read in part, is TGTGCCAGCAGTTTCAAGGGGGCGCCGGGCAATCAGCCC.